Listed here is a single TCR beta chain. This entry belongs to a study of blood T cell repertoires in COVID-19. The wider study: Sources were T cells, B-cell-depleted T cells, or PBMCs; the material itself was cDNA or gDNA.

The CDR3 runs to 15 residues. Germline-derived CDR1 and CDR2 are SGHRS and YFSETQ. Germline trimming cut 3 bases from V and 2 bases from J; bases unmatched to any gene: 1. As handled by the study authors: Amplification with reference gene primers provided the estimates of nucleated cell counts. The assay was immunoSEQ multiplex PCR, and TCRdb's table has in-frame clones only and misses some. V and J calls and clone size are as listed in that table; D and trimming were resolved from the DNA. The sample contains approximately 43,000 clones, 81% of which appear only once. The TCR sequence derives from a man between 40 and 49 years old with active or convalescent COVID-19. J is TRBJ2-2 and V is TRBV5-1; TRBD1 agrees at 10 bases. Sequenced input: peripheral blood. CDR3 in amino acids: CASSWTGGNTGELFF. Written as DNA, the CDR3 is TGCGCCAGCAGCTGGACAGGGGGAAACACCGGGGAGCTGTTTTTT.